This TCR beta chain is drawn from a study of tumor and adjacent non-tumor tissue in lung cancer. Per germline, CDR1 SGHAT and CDR2 FQDESV (reference sequence). This CDR3 is 18 amino acids long. No cell sorting was done before RNA was extracted from the tissue. More than 3 cm separated this lung sample from the edge of the tumor. For this clonotype: One junction end does not reproduce the germline sequence, and a read error may be involved.

TCRbeta libraries were built with three rounds of nested PCR, modified from ARM-PCR. TCRdb processed the multiplex PCR reads anew with MiXCR; each CDR3 protein has one entry. The sample has approximately 47,000 distinct CDR3 sequences; roughly 60% are singletons. Sequencing input: distant non-tumor lung tissue. This TCR was recovered from a woman aged 70 to 79 with non-small cell lung cancer. The rearrangement joins TRBV11-1 to TRBJ2-7, with 11 bases fitting TRBD2. This CDR3 is CANSLYTGTSGSCYEQCF. As DNA, the CDR3 is TGTGCCAACAGCTTATATACAGGGACTAGCGGAAGCTGCTACGAGCAGTGCTTC.